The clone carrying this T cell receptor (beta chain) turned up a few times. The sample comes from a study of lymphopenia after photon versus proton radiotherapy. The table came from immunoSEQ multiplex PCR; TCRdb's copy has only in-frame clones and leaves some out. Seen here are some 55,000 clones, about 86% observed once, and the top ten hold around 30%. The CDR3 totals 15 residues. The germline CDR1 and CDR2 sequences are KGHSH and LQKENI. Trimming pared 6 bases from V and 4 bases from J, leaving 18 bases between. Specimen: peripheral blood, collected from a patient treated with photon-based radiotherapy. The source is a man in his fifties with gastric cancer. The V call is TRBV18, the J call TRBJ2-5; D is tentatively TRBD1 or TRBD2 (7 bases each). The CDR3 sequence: CASSSIQGEGETQYF. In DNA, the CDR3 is TGTGCCAGCTCGTCAATTCAGGGGGAGGGAGAGACCCAGTACTTC. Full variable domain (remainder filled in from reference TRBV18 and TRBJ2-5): NAGVMQNPRHLVRRRGQEARLRCSPMKGHSHVYWYRQLPEEGLKFMVYLQKENIIDESGMPKERFSAEFPKEGPSILRIQQVVRGDSAAYFCASSSIQGEGETQYFGPGTRLLVL.